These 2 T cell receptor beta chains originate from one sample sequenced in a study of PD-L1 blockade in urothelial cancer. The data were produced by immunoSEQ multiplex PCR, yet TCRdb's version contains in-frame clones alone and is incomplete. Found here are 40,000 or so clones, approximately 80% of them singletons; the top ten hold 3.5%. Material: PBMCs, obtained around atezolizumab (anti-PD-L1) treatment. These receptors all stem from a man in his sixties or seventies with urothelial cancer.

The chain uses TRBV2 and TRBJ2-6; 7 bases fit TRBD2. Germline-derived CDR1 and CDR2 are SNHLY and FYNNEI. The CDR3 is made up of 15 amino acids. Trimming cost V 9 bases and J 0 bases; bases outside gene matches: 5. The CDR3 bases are TGTGCCAGTCAACGGACTAGCTCTGGGGCCAACGTCCTGACTTTC. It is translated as CASQRTSSGANVLTF.

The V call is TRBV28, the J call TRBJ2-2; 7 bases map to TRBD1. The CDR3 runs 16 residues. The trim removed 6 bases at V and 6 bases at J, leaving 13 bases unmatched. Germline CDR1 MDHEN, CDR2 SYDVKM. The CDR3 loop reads CASRDRVLHYSGELFF. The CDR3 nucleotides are TGTGCCAGCAGAGACAGGGTTCTACACTACTCCGGGGAGCTGTTTTTT.